The sequence of this TCR beta chain was determined in a study of blood T cell repertoires in COVID-19 (TCRdb year 2020). Some background on the complete study: Samples from collaborators originated in the United States, Italy and Spain and spanned both the acute and convalescent phases of COVID-19. The prospective study material was composed of cDNA or gDNA derived from T cells, B-cell-depleted T cells, or PBMCs. Nearly every sample came with metadata listing a de-identified subject ID, COVID-19 status, age in years and sex. The repertoires were released in a freely available public database intended as a resource for research on the immune response to SARS-CoV-2. Samples were obtained from the ongoing ImmuneRACE study (first 160 participants) and from 1,200 or so subjects provided by 6 global collaborators. The dataset comprised deeply sampled blood TCRbeta repertoires from subjects exposed to, actively infected with, or recovered from COVID-19. Where available, HLA class I and class II types were taken from metadata supplied by the sample provider and were not determined by assay-based typing.

On this clone: This clone's antigen is unknown. Within one base of it there is no much larger clone, and no base qualities were kept.

V trim: 4 bases; J trim: 8 bases; unmatched bases: 12. CDR1 and CDR2 were assigned from the germline V gene (reference sequence) as GTSNPN and SVGIG. The CDR3 starts with the cysteine, ends with the phenylalanine, and has 14 residues. The read is trimmed to its CDR3 DNA, 42 bases read in frame from base 1. Whole blood was collected in K2EDTA tubes by collaborating institutions according to the institutions' own protocols. For TCRbeta analysis, collaborators shipped samples as frozen whole blood, isolated PBMCs, or DNA extracted from either of those sample types. The immunoSEQ Assay, a bias-controlled multiplex PCR, was used to amplify TCRbeta CDR3 regions from genomic DNA. On the study's bioinformatics: The number of nucleated cells in each sample was estimated from the amplification of reference gene primers within the assay. Sequence reads were collapsed and filtered to measure the absolute abundance of every unique TCRbeta CDR3 rearrangement. Productive Simpson clonality was computed per sample as the square root of Simpson's diversity index over productive rearrangements. TCRdb limited this immuneACCESS table to in-frame rearrangements with V and J called. A share of clones is missing; checked studies link under half to unresolved V genes, and the rest is unexplained. That table is the source of V, J and clone size, and D and trimming were worked out from the DNA. This sample comprises 200,000 to 300,000 clones, 80% to 85% of them detected only once. The ten largest make up roughly 4% of the sample.

Study-level results and caveats: How much clinical and demographic metadata was included differed by source and by participant, and the metadata was provided uncurated.

This clonotype was obtained from a man between 60 and 70 years old with acute or convalescent COVID-19. Recombination joined TRBV30 with TRBJ1-2, with 8 bases aligning to TRBD1. Specimen: peripheral blood. The CDR3 is CAWISLRAGGGYTF. The bases read TGTGCCTGGATTAGCCTGCGGGCAGGGGGCGGCTACACCTTC.